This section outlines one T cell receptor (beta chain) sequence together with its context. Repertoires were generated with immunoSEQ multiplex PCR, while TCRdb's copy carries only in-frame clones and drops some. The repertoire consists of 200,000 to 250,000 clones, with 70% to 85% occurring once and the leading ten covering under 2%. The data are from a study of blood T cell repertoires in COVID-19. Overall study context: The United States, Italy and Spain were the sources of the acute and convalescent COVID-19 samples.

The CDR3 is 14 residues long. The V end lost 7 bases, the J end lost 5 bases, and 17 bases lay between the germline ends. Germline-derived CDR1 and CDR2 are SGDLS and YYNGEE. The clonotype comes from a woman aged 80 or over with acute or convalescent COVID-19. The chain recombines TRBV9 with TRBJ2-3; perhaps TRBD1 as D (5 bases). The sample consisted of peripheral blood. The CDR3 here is CASGAGSLLDTQYF. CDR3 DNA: TGTGCCAGCGGGGCAGGGTCACTGTTAGATACGCAGTATTTT.